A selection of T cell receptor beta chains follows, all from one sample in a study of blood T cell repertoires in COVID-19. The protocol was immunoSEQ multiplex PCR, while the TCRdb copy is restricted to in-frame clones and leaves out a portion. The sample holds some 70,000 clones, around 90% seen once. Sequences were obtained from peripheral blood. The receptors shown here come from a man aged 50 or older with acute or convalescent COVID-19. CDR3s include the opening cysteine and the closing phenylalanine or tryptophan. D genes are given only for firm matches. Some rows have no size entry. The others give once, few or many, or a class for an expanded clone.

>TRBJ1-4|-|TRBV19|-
CASGPLGPATNEKLFF
TGTGCCAGTGGACCTTTGGGGCCTGCAACTAATGAAAAACTGTTTTTT
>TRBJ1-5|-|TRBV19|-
CASSGAVQPQHF
TGTGCCAGTAGTGGGGCAGTGCAGCCCCAGCATTTT
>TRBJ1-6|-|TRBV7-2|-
CASSLYQTGNSPLHF
TGTGCCAGCAGCCTATACCAGACAGGAAATTCACCCCTCCACTTT
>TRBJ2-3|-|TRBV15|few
CATSRDRAVFTDTQYF
TGTGCCACCAGCAGAGATCGAGCGGTTTTCACAGATACGCAGTATTTT
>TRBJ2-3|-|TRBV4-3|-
CASSQGTASTDTQYF
TGCGCCAGCAGCCAAGGGACAGCGAGCACAGATACGCAGTATTTT
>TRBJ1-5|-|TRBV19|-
CASSMNSYSNQPQHF
TGTGCCAGTAGTATGAACAGCTATAGCAATCAGCCCCAGCATTTT
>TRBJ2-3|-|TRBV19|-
CASKGGGLGEDTQYF
TGTGCCAGTAAGGGGGGGGGCCTCGGAGAGGATACGCAGTATTTT
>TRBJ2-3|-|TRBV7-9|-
CASSRPGTSTDTQYF
TGTGCCAGCAGCCGCCCCGGGACAAGCACAGATACGCAGTATTTT
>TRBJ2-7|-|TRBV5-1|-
CASSPEGASGYEQYF
TGCGCCAGCAGCCCCGAGGGGGCTAGCGGGTACGAGCAGTACTTC
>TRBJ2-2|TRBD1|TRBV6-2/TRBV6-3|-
CASSLRQGSTNTGELFF
TGTGCCAGCAGTTTGAGACAGGGGAGTACCAACACCGGGGAGCTGTTTTTT
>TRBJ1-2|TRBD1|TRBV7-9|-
CASSPPDRAYGYTF
TGTGCCAGCAGCCCCCCGGACAGGGCCTATGGCTACACCTTC
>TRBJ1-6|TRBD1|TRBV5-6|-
CASSGTGVRSPLHF
TGTGCCAGCAGCGGGACAGGGGTTCGGTCACCCCTCCACTTT